The T cell receptor beta chain described here comes from a study of blood T cells in healthy people across ages (dated by TCRdb to the mid-2010s). Turning to the overall study: In model experiments, template switching captured roughly one uniquely barcoded TCR beta cDNA molecule for every two T cells. To track age-related changes in TCR beta repertoire diversity, the study relied on deep sequencing normalized with unique cDNA molecular identifiers. The donors were divided into four age groups: young (average around 16 years), middle-aged (approximately 39), aged (around 59) and long-lived (around 87). To avoid experimental bias, donors of different ages were randomly spread across the sequencing lanes. Two additional independent replicas of 1 million unique cDNA reads from the same blood draw were analyzed for two donors (one aged 18 to 29 and one aged 80 or older). The paper as a whole reports these results and caveats: The percentage of naive T cells measured by flow cytometry correlated strongly with observed TCR beta diversity. Because donor CMV infection status was unknown, age-related changes in expanded clonotypes were potentially confounded. Conclusive comparison of naive and antigen-experienced compartments was prevented by the profiling of bulk unsorted PBMCs. Compared with the aged group, more naive CD4+ T cells, fewer expanded clones and increased TCR diversity were shown by the long-lived group, suggesting age selection. As age increased, observed TCR beta diversity per million T cells dropped in a roughly linear way, and a significant reduction was already evident by age 40. Total diversity estimates from one million sequenced T cells were considered lower bounds and underestimates.

Donors were a few dozen systemically healthy Caucasian individuals from Russia aged 6 to 90 years. About 10 milliliters of peripheral blood were collected from each donor into EDTA-treated Vacutainer tubes. PBMCs were isolated by Ficoll-Paque density-gradient centrifugation, with at least 6.5 million obtained per sample. Trizol reagent was used to extract total RNA from the PBMCs, yielding at least 6 micrograms per sample. For every donor, an aliquot of PBMCs went through flow cytometry to measure the percentages of naive CD45RAhigh/CD27high T cells. Turning to this clonotype: This receptor's antigen is unknown. Per-nucleotide qualities are absent, and no much larger clonotype sits a single base away.

Libraries were built with 5' RACE. Sequencing took place on an Illumina HiSeq 2500. A second PCR of roughly 6 to 12 cycles was performed with a sample-barcoded 5' primer and a J-beta primer mix. A template-switch 5' adaptor carrying 12 random nucleotides introduced a unique molecular identifier onto each TCR beta cDNA molecule. Each sample yielded at least 2.5 million CDR3-containing paired-end reads. All of the RNA was converted into first-strand cDNA using the Mint cDNA synthesis kit, with a TRBC-specific oligonucleotide serving as the primer. Following uracil-DNA glycosylase treatment, a first 18-cycle PCR with universal primers M1SS and BC2_uni_R was performed on all cDNA. The published analysis was carried out like this. Each sample was normalized by randomly selecting 1 million high-quality reads, each carrying a distinct molecular identifier. Instead of being binned into consensus sequences, reads that shared molecular identifiers were thrown out. MiTCR, run with a Q25 quality threshold and the strictest error-elimination algorithm, handled CDR3 identification, clonotype clustering and error correction. Lower-bound total TCR beta diversity was estimated with a nonparametric unseen species model using Euler transformation. TCRdb's own reprocessing of the public reads used fastp at Q25 and MiXCR and kept productive beta chains. Rows are combined by CDR3 protein, so each entry shows the most common genes and DNA. The authors' filters were not applied to this entry. The sample table shows about 1.4 million distinct CDR3 sequences, and roughly 60% are seen once. The ten largest clonotypes hold about 6.3% of the sample.

V and J are trimmed by 1 base and 2 bases, and the gene matches miss 2 bases of the junction. From a lookup of the germline V gene, CDR1 and CDR2 are SGHDT and YYEEEE. Including cysteine and phenylalanine, the CDR3 has 14 amino acids. Only the CDR3 DNA is retained, 42 bases long and in frame from the first base. The sequenced sample consisted of blood. The TCR comes from a man aged 18 to 30 in good health. The rearrangement combines TRBV5-6 with TRBJ1-2, with 7 central nucleotides matching TRBD1. The bases read TGTGCCAGCAGCTTGCCGACAGGGAACTATGGCTACACCTTC. This encodes CASSLPTGNYGYTF.